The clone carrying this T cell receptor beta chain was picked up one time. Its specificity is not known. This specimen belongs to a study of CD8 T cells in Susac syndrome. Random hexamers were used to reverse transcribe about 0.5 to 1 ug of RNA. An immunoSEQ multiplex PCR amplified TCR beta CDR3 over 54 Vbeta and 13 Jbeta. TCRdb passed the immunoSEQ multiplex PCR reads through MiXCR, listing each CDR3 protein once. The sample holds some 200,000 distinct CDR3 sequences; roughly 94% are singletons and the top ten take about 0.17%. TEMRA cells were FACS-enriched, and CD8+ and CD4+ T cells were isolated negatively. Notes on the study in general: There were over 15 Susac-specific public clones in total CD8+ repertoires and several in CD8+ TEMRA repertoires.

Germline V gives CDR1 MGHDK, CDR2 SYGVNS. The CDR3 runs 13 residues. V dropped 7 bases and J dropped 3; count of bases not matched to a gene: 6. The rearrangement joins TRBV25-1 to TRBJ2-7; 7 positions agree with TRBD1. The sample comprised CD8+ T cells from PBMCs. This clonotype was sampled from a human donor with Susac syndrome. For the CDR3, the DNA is TGTGCCAGCATGAGGCAGGGGGTCTACGAGCAGTACTTC. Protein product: CASMRQGVYEQYF.